This TCR beta chain was identified during a study of T cell responses to AZD1222 COVID-19 vaccine. General observations from the study: It was only a handful of AZD1222 recipients who were seropositive at baseline.

V lost 0 bases, J lost 2 bases, and 11 bases lay in between. The CDR3 runs 15 residues. CDR1 and CDR2 (germline): SGHRS, YFSETQ. Assay used: immunoSEQ multiplex PCR; TCRdb lists only in-frame clones, some missing. The top ten clones hold about 1.6% of a sample with 150,000 to 200,000 clones, just over 90% of them seen once. On this clone: Its antigen is as yet unknown.

The source is an adult in good health. The rearrangement joins TRBV5-1 to TRBJ2-5; D is possibly TRBD2 (5 bases). Sample: peripheral blood, taken on day 0 of AZD1222 vaccination. This CDR3 is CASSLASGFQETQYF. The CDR3 DNA reads TGCGCCAGCAGCTTGGCCAGCGGCTTTCAAGAGACCCAGTACTTC.